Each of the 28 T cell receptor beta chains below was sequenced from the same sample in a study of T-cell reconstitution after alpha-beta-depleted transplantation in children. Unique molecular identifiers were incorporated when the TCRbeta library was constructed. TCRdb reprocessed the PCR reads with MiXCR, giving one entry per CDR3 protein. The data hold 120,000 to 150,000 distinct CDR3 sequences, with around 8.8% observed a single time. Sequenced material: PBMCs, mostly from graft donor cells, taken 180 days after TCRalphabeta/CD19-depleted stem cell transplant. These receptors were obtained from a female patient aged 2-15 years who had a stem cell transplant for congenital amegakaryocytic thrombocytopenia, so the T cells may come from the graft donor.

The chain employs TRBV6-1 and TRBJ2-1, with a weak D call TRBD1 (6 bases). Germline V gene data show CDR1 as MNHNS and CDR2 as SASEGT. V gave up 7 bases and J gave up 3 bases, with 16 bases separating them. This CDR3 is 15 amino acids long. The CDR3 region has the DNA TGTGCCAGCATCCTAGGCAGGGGATTCTACAATGAGCAGTTCTTC. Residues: CASILGRGFYNEQFF.

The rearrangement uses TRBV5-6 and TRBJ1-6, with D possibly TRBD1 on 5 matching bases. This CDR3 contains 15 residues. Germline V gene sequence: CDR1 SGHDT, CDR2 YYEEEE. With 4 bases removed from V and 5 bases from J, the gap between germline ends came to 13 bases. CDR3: CASSATDRDNSPLHF. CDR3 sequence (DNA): TGTGCCAGCAGCGCGACAGACCGGGATAATTCACCCCTCCACTTT.

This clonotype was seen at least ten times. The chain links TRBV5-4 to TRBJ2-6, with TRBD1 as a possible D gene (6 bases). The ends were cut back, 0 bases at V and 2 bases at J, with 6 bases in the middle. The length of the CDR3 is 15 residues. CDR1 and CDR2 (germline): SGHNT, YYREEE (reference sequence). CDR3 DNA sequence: TGTGCCAGCAGCTTGGCAGGGGCTGGGGCCAACGTCCTGACTTTC. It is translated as CASSLAGAGANVLTF.

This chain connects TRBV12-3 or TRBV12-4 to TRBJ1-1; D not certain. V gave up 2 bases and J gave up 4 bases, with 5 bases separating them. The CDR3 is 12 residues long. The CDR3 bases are TGTGCCAGCAGTTTACAGCCCACTGAAGCTTTCTTT. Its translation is CASSLQPTEAFF.

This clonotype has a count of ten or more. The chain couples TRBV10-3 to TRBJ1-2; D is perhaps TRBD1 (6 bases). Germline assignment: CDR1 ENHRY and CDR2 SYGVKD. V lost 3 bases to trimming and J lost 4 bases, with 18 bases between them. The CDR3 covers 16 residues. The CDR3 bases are TGTGCCATCAGTGATATATCGCGTGGACAGAGCTATGGCTACACCTTC. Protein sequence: CAISDISRGQSYGYTF.

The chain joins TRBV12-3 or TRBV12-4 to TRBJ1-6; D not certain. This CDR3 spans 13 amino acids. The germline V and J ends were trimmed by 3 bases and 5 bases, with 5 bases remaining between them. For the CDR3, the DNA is TGTGCCAGCAGTTTTGGCAATAATTCACCCCTCCACTTT. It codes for CASSFGNNSPLHF.

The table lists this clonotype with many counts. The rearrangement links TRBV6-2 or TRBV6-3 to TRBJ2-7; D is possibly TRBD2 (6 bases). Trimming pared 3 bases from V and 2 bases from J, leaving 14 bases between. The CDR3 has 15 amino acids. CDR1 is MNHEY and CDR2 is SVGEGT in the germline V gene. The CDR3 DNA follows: TGTGCCAGCAGTTATGCCGGGAGCGTTACCTACGAGCAGTACTTC. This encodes CASSYAGSVTYEQYF.

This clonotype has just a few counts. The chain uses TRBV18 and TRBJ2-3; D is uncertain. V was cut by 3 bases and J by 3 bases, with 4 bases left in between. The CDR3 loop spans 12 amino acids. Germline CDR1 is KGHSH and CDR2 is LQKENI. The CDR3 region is CASSPKTDTQYF. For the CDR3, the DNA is TGTGCCAGCTCACCTAAAACAGATACGCAGTATTTT.

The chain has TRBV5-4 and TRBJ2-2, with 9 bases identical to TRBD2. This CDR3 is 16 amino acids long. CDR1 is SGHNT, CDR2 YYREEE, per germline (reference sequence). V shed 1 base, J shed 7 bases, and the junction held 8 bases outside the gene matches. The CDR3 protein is CASSLPGRLADGELFF. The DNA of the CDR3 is TGTGCCAGCAGCTTGCCCGGGCGACTAGCGGACGGGGAGCTGTTTTTT. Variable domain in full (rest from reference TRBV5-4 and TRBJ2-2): ETGVTQSPTHLIKTRGQQVTLRCSSQSGHNTVSWYQQALGQGPQFIFQYYREEENGRGNFPPRFSGLQFPNYSSELNVNALELDDSALYLCASSLPGRLADGELFFGEGSRLTVL.

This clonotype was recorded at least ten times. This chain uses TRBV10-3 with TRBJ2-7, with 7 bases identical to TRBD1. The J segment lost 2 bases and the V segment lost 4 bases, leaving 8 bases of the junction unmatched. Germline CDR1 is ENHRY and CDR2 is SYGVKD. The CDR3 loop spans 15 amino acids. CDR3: CAISGAWTGAYEQYF. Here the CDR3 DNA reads TGTGCCATCAGTGGAGCCTGGACAGGAGCCTACGAGCAGTACTTC.

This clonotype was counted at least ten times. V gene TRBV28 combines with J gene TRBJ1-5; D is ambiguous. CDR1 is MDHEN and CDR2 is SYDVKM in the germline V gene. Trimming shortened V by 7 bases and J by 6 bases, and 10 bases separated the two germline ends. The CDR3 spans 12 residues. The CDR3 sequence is CASTFEGQPQHF. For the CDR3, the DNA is TGTGCCAGCACCTTCGAGGGTCAGCCCCAGCATTTT.

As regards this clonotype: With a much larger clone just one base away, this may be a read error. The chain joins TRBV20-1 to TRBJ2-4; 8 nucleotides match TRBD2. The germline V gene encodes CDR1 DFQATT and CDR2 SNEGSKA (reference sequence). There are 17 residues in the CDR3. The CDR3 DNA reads TGCTGTGCTAGAAAGCGGGCGGGGGGACTAGCCAAAAACATTCAGTACTTC. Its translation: CCARKRAGGLAKNIQYF.

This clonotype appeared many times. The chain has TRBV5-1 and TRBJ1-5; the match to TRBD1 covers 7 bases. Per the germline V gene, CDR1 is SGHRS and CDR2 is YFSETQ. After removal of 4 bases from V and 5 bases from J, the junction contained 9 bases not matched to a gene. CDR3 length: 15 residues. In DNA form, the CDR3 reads TGCGCCAGCAGCGGGGGACAGTGGGGAGATCAGCCCCAGCATTTT. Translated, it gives CASSGGQWGDQPQHF.

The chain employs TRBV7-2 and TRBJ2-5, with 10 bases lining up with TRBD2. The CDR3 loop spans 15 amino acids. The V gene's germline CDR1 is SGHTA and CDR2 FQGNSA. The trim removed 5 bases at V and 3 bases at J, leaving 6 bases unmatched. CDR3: CASSPHSGRKETQYF. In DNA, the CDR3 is TGTGCCAGCAGCCCCCATAGCGGGAGGAAAGAGACCCAGTACTTC.

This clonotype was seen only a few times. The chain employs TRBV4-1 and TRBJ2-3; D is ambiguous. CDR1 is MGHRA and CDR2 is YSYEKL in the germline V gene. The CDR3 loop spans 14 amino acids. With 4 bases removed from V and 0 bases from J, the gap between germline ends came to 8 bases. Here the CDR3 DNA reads TGCGCCAGCAGCCTCCAGAAGAGCACAGATACGCAGTATTTT. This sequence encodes CASSLQKSTDTQYF.

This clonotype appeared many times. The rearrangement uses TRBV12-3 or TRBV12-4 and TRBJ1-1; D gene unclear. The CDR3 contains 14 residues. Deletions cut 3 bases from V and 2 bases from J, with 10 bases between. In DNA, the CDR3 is TGTGCCAGCAGTTTCACCACTACTAACACTGAAGCTTTCTTT. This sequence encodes CASSFTTTNTEAFF.

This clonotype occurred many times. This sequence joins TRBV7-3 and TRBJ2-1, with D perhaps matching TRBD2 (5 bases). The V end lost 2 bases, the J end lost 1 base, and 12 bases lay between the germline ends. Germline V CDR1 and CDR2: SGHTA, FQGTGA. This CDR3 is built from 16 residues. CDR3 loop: CASSLWAGLSYNEQFF. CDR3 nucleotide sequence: TGTGCCAGCAGCTTATGGGCGGGTCTGTCCTACAATGAGCAGTTCTTC. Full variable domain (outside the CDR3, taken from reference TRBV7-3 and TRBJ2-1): GAGVSQTPSNKVTEKGKYVELRCDPISGHTALYWYRQSLGQGPEFLIYFQGTGAADDSGLPNDRFFAVRPEGSVSTLKIQRTERGDSAVYLCASSLWAGLSYNEQFFGPGTRLTVL.

DNA of the CDR3: TGTGCCAGCAGCTTAGGGACTAGCGGGGGAACCGGGGAGCTGTTTTTT. As protein: CASSLGTSGGTGELFF. V is TRBV5-4 and J is TRBJ2-2, with 14 bases lining up with TRBD2. Germline V gene lookup returns CDR1 SGHNT and CDR2 YYREEE (reference sequence). The CDR3 is made up of 16 amino acids. The ends lost 2 bases at V and 5 bases at J; junction bases unmatched: 2. Supplemented by reference TRBV5-4 and TRBJ2-2, the full variable domain reads ETGVTQSPTHLIKTRGQQVTLRCSSQSGHNTVSWYQQALGQGPQFIFQYYREEENGRGNFPPRFSGLQFPNYSSELNVNALELDDSALYLCASSLGTSGGTGELFFGEGSRLTVL.

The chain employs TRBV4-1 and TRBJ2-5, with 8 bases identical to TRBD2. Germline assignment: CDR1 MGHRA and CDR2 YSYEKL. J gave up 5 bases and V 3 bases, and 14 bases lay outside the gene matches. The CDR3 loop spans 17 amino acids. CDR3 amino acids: CASSQNPGLEVSETQYF. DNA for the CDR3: TGCGCCAGCAGCCAGAACCCGGGACTAGAAGTTTCGGAGACCCAGTACTTC.

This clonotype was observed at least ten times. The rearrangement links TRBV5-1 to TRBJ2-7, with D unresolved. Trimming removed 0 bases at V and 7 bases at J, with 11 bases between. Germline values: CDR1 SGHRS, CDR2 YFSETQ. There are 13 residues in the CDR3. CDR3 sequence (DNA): TGCGCCAGCAGCTTGGCCCTGGCCGGGGAGCAGTACTTC. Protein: CASSLALAGEQYF. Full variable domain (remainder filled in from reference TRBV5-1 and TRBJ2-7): KAGVTQTPRYLIKTRGQQVTLSCSPISGHRSVSWYQQTPGQGLQFLFEYFSETQRNKGNFPGRFSGRQFSNSRSEMNVSTLELGDSALYLCASSLALAGEQYFGPGTRLTVT.

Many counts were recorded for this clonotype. For the CDR3, the DNA is TGCAGCGCTGGGTATCCCGGGGAGCTGTTTTTT. This encodes CSAGYPGELFF. The V and J genes are TRBV29-1 and TRBJ2-2; the D is unclear. This CDR3 has 11 residues. Trimming pared 7 bases from V and 6 bases from J, leaving 9 bases between. CDR1 is SQVTM and CDR2 is ANQGSEA in the germline V gene.

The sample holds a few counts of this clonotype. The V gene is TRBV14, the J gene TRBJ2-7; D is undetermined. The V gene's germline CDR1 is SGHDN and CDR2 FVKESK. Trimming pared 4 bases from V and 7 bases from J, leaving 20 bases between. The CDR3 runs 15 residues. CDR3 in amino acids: CASSPRHNYGLEQYF. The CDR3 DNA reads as TGTGCCAGCAGCCCAAGACACAACTACGGTTTAGAGCAGTACTTC.

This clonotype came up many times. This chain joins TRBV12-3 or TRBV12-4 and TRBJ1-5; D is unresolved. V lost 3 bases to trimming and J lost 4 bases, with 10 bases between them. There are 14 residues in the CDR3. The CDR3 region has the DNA TGTGCCAGCAGTTTGGCGGCTGTGAATCAGCCCCAGCATTTT. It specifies CASSLAAVNQPQHF.

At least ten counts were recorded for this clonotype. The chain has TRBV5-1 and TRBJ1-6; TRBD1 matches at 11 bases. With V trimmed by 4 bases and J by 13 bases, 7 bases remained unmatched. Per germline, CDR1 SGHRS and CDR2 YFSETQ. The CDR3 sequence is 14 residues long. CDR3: CASSPSGQGDPLHF. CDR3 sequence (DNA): TGCGCCAGCAGCCCCTCGGGACAGGGGGATCCCCTCCACTTT.

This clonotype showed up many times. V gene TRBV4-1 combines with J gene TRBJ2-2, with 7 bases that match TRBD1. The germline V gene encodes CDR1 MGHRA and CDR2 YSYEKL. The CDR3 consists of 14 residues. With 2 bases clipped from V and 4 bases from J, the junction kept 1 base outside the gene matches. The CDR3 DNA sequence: TGCGCCAGCAGCCAACCAGGGGGCACCGGGGAGCTGTTTTTT. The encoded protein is CASSQPGGTGELFF.

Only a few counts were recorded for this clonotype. CDR3 bases: TGTGCCACCAGCGTATCTAGACCTGCGACAGATACGCAGTATTTT. It encodes CATSVSRPATDTQYF. This chain uses TRBV15 with TRBJ2-3; no reliable D call. The CDR3 loop spans 15 amino acids. Germline V gives CDR1 LNHNV, CDR2 YYDKDF (reference sequence). V dropped 5 bases and J dropped 3 bases, with 15 bases sitting between them.

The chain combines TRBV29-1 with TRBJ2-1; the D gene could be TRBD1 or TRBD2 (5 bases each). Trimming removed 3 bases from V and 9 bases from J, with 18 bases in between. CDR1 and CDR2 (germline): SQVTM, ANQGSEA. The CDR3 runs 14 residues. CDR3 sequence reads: CSVDREGIVGEQFF. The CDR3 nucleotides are TGCAGCGTTGACCGAGAGGGGATAGTGGGTGAGCAGTTCTTC.

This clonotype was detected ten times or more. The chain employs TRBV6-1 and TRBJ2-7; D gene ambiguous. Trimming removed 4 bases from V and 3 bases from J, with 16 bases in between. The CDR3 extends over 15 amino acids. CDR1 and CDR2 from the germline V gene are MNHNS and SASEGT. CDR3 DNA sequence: TGTGCCAGCAGTGTTTTGGCGACCCTTTACTACGAGCAGTACTTC. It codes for CASSVLATLYYEQYF.